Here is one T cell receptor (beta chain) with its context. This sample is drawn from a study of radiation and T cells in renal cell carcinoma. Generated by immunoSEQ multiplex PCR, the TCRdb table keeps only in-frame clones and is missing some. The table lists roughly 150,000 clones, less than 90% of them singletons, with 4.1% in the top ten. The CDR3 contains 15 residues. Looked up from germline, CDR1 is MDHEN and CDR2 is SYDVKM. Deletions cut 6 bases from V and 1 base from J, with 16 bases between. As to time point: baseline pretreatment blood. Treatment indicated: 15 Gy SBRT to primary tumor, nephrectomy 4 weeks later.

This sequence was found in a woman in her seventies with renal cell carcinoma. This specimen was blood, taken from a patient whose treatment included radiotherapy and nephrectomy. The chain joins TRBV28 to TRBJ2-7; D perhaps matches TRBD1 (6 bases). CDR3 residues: CASSPTGFTSYEQYF. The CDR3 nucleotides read TGTGCCAGCAGCCCGACAGGTTTTACTTCCTACGAGCAGTACTTC.